This TCR beta chain came from a study of cytomegalovirus exposure and HLA in healthy donors. Study-wide points: Presence/absence analyses supposed approximately even sequencing depth among donors. The authors reported that TCR beta sequences could predict HLA-A and HLA-B alleles. These predictions were accurate for most subjects in the first cohort.

PCR involved 60 Vbeta and 13 Jbeta primers. Assay: immunoSEQ multiplex PCR; the TCRdb copy retains only in-frame clones and omits some. The sample holds 150,000 to 200,000 clones, more than 80% seen once. V was shortened by 5 bases and J by 0 bases, with 20 bases between the two germline ends. The CDR3 runs 19 residues. Germline V gene sequence: CDR1 LNHDA, CDR2 SQIVND (reference sequence). This clone has more than one count but fewer than ten. Its matching antigen is unknown. This TCR derives from a woman aged 45-65 years in good health and CMV-seronegative. The material sequenced was PBMCs. This chain joins TRBV19 and TRBJ2-6; D not certain. The CDR3 spells CASSRSPNMAASGANVLTF. The CDR3 bases are TGTGCCAGTAGTCGATCGCCGAACATGGCCGCCTCTGGGGCCAACGTCCTGACTTTC. Variable domain in full (rest from reference TRBV19 and TRBJ2-6): DGGITQSPKYLFRKEGQNVTLSCEQNLNHDAMYWYRQDPGQGLRLIYYSQIVNDFQKGDIAEGYSVSREKKESFPLTVTSAQKNPTAFYLCASSRSPNMAASGANVLTFGAGSRLTVL.